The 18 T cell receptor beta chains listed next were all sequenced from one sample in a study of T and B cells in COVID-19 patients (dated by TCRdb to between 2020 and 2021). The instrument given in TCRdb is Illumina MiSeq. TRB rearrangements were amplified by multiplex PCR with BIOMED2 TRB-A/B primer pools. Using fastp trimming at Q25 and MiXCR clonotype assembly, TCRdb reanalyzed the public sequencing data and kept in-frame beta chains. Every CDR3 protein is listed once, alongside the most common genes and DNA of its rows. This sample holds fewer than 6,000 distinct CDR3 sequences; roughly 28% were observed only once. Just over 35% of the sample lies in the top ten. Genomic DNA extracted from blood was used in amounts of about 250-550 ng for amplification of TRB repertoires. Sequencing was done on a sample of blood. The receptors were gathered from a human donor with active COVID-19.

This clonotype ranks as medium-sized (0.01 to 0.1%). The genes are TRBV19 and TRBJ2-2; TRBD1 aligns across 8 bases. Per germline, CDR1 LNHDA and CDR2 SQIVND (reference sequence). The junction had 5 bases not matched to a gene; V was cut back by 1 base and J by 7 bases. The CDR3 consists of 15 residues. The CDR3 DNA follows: TGTGCCAGTAGTATAGCAGGGGGCAGGGGCGGGGAGCTGTTTTTT. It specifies CASSIAGGRGGELFF.

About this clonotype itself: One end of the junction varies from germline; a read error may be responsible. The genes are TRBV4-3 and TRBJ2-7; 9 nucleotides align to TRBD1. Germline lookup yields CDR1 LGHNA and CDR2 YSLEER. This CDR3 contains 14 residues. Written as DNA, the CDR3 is TGCGCCAGCAGCCAGGCGGACAGGGGCTACGTGCAGTACTTC. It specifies CASSQADRGYVQYF.

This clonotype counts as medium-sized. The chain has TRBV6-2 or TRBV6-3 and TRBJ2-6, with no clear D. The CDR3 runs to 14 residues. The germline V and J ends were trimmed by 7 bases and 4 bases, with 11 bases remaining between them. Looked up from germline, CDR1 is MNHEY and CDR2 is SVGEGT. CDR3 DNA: TGTGCCAGCACCCAATGGGGAGGGGCCAACGTCCTGACTTTC. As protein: CASTQWGGANVLTF.

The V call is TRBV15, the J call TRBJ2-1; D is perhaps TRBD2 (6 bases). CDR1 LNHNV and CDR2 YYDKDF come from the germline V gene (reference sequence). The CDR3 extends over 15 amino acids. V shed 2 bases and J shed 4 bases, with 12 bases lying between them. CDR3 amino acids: CATSRTAGGYNEQFF. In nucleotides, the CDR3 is TGTGCCACCAGCAGAACTGCCGGGGGATACAATGAGCAGTTCTTC. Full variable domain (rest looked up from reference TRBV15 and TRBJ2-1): DAMVIQNPRYQVTQFGKPVTLSCSQTLNHNVMYWYQQKSSQAPKLLFHYYDKDFNNEADTPDNFQSRRPNTSFCFLDIRSPGLGDTAMYLCATSRTAGGYNEQFFGPGTRLTVL.

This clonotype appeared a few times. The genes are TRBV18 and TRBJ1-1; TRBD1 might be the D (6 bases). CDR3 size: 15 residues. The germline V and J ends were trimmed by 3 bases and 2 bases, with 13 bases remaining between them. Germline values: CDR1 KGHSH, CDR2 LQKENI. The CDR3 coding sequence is TGTGCCAGCTCACCTGAACAGGGAATAAACACTGAAGCTTTCTTT. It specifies CASSPEQGINTEAFF.

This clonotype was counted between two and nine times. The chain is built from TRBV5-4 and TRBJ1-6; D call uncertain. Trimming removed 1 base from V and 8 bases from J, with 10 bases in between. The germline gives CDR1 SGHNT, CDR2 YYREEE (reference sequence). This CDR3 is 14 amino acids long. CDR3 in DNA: TGTGCCAGCAGCTTGACAGTTTCTGATTCACCCCTCCACTTT. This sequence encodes CASSLTVSDSPLHF.

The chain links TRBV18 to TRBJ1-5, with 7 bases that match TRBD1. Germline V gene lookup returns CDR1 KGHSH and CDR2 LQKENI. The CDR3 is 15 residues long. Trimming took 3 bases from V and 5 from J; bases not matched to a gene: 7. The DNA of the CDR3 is TGTGCCAGCTCACCGACAGGGATCGGAGATCAGCCCCAGCATTTT. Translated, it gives CASSPTGIGDQPQHF.

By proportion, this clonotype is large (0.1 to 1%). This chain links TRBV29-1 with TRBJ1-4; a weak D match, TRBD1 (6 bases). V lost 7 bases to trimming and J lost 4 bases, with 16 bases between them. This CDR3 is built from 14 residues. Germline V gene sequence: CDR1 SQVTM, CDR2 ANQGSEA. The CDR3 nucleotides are TGCAGCGGGAGGAGGGGGGGTGGTAATGAAAAACTGTTTTTT. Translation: CSGRRGGGNEKLFF.

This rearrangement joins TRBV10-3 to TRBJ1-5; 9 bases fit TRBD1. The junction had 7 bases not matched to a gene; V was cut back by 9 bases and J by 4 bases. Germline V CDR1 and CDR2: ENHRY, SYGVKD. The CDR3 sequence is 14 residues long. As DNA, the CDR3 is TGTGCCATACAGGGACAGGGTGGTAATCAGCCCCAGCATTTT. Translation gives CAIQGQGGNQPQHF.

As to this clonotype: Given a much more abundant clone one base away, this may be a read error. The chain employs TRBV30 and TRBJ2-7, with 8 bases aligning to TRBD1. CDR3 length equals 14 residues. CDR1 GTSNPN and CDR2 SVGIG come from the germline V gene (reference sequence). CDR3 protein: CVWSVEQGAYEQYF. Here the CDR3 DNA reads TGTGTCTGGAGTGTCGAGCAGGGGGCGTACGAGCAGTACTTC.

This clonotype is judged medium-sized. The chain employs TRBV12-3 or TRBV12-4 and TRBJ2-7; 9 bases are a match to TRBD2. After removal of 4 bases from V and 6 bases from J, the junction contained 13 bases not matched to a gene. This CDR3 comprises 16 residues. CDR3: CASSSMAGTSPGEQYF. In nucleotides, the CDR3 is TGTGCCAGCAGTTCAATGGCGGGGACTAGCCCTGGCGAGCAGTACTTC.

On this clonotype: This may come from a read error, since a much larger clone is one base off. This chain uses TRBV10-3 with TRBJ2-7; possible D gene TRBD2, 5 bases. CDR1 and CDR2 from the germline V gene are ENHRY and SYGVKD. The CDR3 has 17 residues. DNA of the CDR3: TGTGCCATCAGTGCCTCCTTAGCGAGAAGACAACCCTACGAGCAGCACTTC. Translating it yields CAISASLARRQPYEQHF.

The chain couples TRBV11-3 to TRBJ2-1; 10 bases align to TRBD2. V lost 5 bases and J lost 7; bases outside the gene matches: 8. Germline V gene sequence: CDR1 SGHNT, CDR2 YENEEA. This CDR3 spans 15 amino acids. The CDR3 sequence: CASSTRTSGPNEQFF. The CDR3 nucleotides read TGTGCCAGCAGCACCCGGACTAGCGGTCCGAATGAGCAGTTCTTC. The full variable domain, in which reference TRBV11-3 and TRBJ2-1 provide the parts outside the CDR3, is EAGVVQSPRYKIIEKKQPVAFWCNPISGHNTLYWYLQNLGQGPELLIRYENEEAVDDSQLPKDRFSAERLKGVDSTLKIQPAELGDSAVYLCASSTRTSGPNEQFFGPGTRLTVL.

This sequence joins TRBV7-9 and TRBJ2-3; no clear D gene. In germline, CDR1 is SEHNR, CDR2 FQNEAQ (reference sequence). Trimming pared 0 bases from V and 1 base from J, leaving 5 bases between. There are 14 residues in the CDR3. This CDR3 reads CASSLAIGTDTQYF. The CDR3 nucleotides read TGTGCCAGCAGCTTAGCGATCGGCACAGATACGCAGTATTTT. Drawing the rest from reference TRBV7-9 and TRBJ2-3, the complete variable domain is DTGVSQNPRHKITKRGQNVTFRCDPISEHNRLYWYRQTLGQGPEFLTYFQNEAQLEKSRLLSDRFSAERPKGSFSTLEIQRTEQGDSAMYLCASSLAIGTDTQYFGPGTRLTVL.

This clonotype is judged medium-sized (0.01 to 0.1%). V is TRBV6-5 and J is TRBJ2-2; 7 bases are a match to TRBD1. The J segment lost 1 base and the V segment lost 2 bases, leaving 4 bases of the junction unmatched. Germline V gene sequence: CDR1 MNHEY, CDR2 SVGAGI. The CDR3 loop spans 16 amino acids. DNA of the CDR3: TGTGCCAGCAGTTACGACAGGGCCCTGAACACCGGGGAGCTGTTTTTT. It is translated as CASSYDRALNTGELFF.

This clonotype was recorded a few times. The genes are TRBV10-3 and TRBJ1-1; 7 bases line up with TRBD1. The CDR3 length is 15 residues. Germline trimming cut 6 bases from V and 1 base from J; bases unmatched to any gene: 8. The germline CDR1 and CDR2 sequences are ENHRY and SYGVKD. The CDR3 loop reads CAIRASDRSNTEAFF. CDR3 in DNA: TGTGCCATCAGAGCCTCGGACAGGTCGAACACTGAAGCTTTCTTT.

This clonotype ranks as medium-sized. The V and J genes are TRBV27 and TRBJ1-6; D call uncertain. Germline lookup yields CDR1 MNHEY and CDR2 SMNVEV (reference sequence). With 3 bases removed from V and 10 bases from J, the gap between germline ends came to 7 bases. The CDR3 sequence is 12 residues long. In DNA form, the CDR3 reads TGTGCCAGCAGTTTCATCGAGTCACCCCTCCACTTT. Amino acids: CASSFIESPLHF.

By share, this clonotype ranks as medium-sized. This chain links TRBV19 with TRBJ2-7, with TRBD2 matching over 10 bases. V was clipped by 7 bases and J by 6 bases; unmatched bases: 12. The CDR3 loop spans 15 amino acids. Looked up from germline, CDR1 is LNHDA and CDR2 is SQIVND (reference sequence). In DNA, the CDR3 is TGTGCCAGTAAGAAAGCGGGAGGGCCAATGGGCGAGCAGTACTTC. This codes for CASKKAGGPMGEQYF. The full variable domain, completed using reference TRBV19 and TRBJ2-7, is DGGITQSPKYLFRKEGQNVTLSCEQNLNHDAMYWYRQDPGQGLRLIYYSQIVNDFQKGDIAEGYSVSREKKESFPLTVTSAQKNPTAFYLCASKKAGGPMGEQYFGPGTRLTVT.